This T cell receptor beta chain derives from a study of a mutant IDH1 vaccine in newly diagnosed glioma. Looking at the study overall: Patients under treatment included about 62% males and approximately 38% females and had a mean age of approximately 43 years. The therapy given earlier, which was standard therapy, consisted of radiotherapy, temozolomide, or both, and most of the patients received both.

The time point was: baseline, week 1 (first vaccination visit). Specified treatment: pre-vaccination baseline after standard-of-care therapy. In every donor, the tumor was a new WHO grade 3 or 4 IDH1-mutant, ATRX-lost astrocytoma. Sequencing used immunoSEQ multiplex PCR; TCRdb keeps in-frame clones, though not all of them. The table has 98,000 or so clones, roughly 89% seen once. V lost 5 bases, J lost 4 bases, and 17 bases lay in between. This CDR3 has 15 amino acids. Germline lookup yields CDR1 SGHVT and CDR2 SQSDAQ. The material sequenced was PBMCs, taken from a glioma patient treated with radiotherapy, temozolomide or both. This receptor was obtained from a woman in her forties or fifties with glioma. The chain joins TRBV7-4 to TRBJ2-5; D is unclear. CDR3 residues: CASSKATDKGETQYF. In DNA, the CDR3 is TGTGCCAGCAGCAAAGCAACCGATAAGGGAGAGACCCAGTACTTC.